What follows describes a single T cell receptor (beta chain). The V segment lost 8 bases and the J segment 3 bases; nucleotides outside the gene matches: 5. Per germline, CDR1 MNHEY and CDR2 SVGAGI. The CDR3 covers 15 residues. This table comes from immunoSEQ multiplex PCR, and its TCRdb copy is limited to in-frame clones, with some not included. The sample carries about 370,000 clones, roughly nine tenths recorded once. The data originate from a study of blood T cell repertoires in COVID-19. V gene TRBV6-5 combines with J gene TRBJ2-7, with TRBD2 matching over 15 bases. The TCR was taken from a man younger than 30 who had recovered from COVID-19. The sample was PBMCs or T cells enriched from blood (not recorded which). Written as DNA, the CDR3 is TGTGCCAGCCGGGGACTAGCGGGGGGAAACTACGAGCAGTACTTC. The encoded protein is CASRGLAGGNYEQYF.